This T cell receptor (beta chain) was identified in a study of T cell repertoires in cytomegalovirus infection. There are 15 residues in the CDR3. V trimming: 3 bases; J trimming: 3 bases; junction bases outside the gene matches: 8. Germline CDR1 and CDR2: SGHAT and FQNNGV. TCRdb re-called the reads through MiXCR, storing one row per CDR3 protein. Among around 190,000 distinct CDR3 sequences listed, around an eighth were seen once. This clonotype was counted only a few times. The rearrangement links TRBV11-2 to TRBJ2-7, with 7 bases aligning to TRBD2. The receptor was isolated from a human donor in good health (CMV status not recorded). Some clones in this sample may be carry-over from other donors' samples. Material: PBMCs. This chain's CDR3 is CASSFGAGARYEQYF. The CDR3 DNA reads TGTGCCAGCAGCTTTGGGGCGGGAGCTCGCTACGAGCAGTACTTC.